This T cell receptor (beta chain) stems from a study of T cells in Graves' hyperthyroidism and ophthalmopathy. The germline gives CDR1 SGHAT, CDR2 FQNNGV. The V end was cut by 5 bases, the J end by 1 base, with 15 bases between. CDR3 size: 15 residues. The investigators amplified TCR beta CDR3 regions from RNA transcripts. Researchers ran a first-round RT-PCR on the TCR CDR3 using the HTBI primer set. MiXCR was run by TCRdb on the multiplex PCR reads, yielding one entry per CDR3 protein. The table shows some 700,000 distinct CDR3 sequences, with approximately 15% occurring only once. Study-wide results and limits: Before onset, by a median of approximately 5.9 months, the model predicted ophthalmopathy. Blood shared most expanded thyroid clonotypes above 0.001.

Graves' hyperthyroidism was deemed stable given no ophthalmopathy progression within 18 months. Orbital computed tomography, thyroid ultrasound, serum thyroxine and TRAb, and clinical symptoms together informed the diagnoses. As for this clonotype: Its target is not known.

Sequenced: blood. The source is a man aged 45 to 65 with Graves' hyperthyroidism. This chain uses TRBV11-2 with TRBJ2-7; D is perhaps TRBD1 or TRBD2 (5 bases each). The CDR3 nucleotides read TGTGCCAGCAGCATGTCCGGGACGGATTCCTACGAGCAGTACTTC. Protein: CASSMSGTDSYEQYF. The full variable domain, its missing parts supplied by reference TRBV11-2 and TRBJ2-7, is EAGVAQSPRYKIIEKRQSVAFWCNPISGHATLYWYQQILGQGPKLLIQFQNNGVVDDSQLPKDRFSAERLKGVDSTLKIQPAKLEDSAVYLCASSMSGTDSYEQYFGPGTRLTVT.